This T cell receptor (beta chain) derives from a study of response to subunit inactivated influenza vaccine. Broader study findings: Authors suggested each seasonal flu vaccination may recruit only limited numbers of new T cells.

One entry per CDR3 protein, called by TCRdb with MiXCR from the RT-PCR reads. The sample has under 550,000 distinct CDR3 sequences; 7.2% are singletons. Worth noting for this clonotype: The antigen remains undetermined. A much larger clone lies a single base off, so this may be a read error.

The germline gives CDR1 SGHKS, CDR2 YYEKEE (reference sequence). The CDR3 has 15 amino acids. V dropped 4 bases and J dropped 1 base, with 12 bases sitting between them. This specimen consisted of PBMCs from blood, obtained less than 25 months after vaccination. The sequence derives from a man aged 45 to 75 who received an inactivated influenza vaccine. The chain combines TRBV5-5 with TRBJ1-5, with D maybe TRBD1 (5 bases). CDR3 DNA sequence: TGTGCCAGCAGCCCAGGGATGACAAGCAATCAGCCCCAGCATTTT. It specifies CASSPGMTSNQPQHF.